Given below is one TCR beta chain in context. What it binds is not known. The data are from a study of CD8 T cells in Susac syndrome. Germline CDR1 LGHDT, CDR2 YNNKEL (reference sequence). V lost 4 bases and J lost 3, with 19 bases in between. The CDR3 contains 16 residues. Study-level results: The study recognized that its TCR sequencing and HLA analysis covered a relatively small number of individuals.

An amount of RNA that ranged from roughly 0.45 to 1 ug was reverse transcribed with random hexamers. TCRdb itself ran the immunoSEQ multiplex PCR reads through MiXCR, one entry per CDR3 protein. The sample carries 200,000 to 250,000 distinct CDR3 sequences, around 95% recorded once. Sequencing was performed on CD4+ T cells from PBMCs. The receptor's source is a human donor with multiple sclerosis. This rearrangement joins TRBV3-1 to TRBJ2-7, with a tentative D call TRBD1 (6 bases). DNA for the CDR3: TGTGCCAGCAGCCTGGTTGGGGGCCCCCTGGTCTACGAGCAGTACTTC. Translating gives CASSLVGGPLVYEQYF.